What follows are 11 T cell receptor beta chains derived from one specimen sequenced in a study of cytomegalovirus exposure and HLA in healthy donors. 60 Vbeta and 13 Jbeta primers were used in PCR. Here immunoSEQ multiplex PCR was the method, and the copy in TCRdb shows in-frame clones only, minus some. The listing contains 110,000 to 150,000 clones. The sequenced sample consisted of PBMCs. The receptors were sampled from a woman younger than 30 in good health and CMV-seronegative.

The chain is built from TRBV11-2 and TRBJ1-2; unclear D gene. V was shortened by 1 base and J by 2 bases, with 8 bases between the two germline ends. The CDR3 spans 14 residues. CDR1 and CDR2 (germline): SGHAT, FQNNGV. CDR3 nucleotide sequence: TGTGCCAGCAGCTTAGCTAACAGAAACTATGGCTACACCTTC. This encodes CASSLANRNYGYTF.

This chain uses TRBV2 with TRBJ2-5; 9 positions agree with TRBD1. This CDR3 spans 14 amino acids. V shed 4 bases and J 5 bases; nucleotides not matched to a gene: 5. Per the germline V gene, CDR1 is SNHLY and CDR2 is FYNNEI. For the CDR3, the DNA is TGTGCCAGCAGTGTCGGGACAGGGTTTGAGACCCAGTACTTC. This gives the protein CASSVGTGFETQYF.

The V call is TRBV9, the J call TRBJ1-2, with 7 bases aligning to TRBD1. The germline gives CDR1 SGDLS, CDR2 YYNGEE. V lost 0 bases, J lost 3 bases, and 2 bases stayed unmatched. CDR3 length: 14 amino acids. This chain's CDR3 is CASSVVGGDYGYTF. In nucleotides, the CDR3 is TGTGCCAGCAGCGTAGTAGGGGGCGACTATGGCTACACCTTC.

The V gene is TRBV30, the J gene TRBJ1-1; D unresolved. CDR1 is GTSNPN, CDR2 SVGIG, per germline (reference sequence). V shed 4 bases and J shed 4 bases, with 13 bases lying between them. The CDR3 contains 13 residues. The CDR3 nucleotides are TGTGCCTGGAATGTGGGCTTCGGCACTGAAGCTTTCTTT. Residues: CAWNVGFGTEAFF. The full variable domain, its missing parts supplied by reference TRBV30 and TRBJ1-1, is SQTIHQWPATLVQPVGSPLSLECTVEGTSNPNLYWYRQAAGRGLQLLFYSVGIGQISSEVPQNLSASRPQDRQFILSSKKLLLSDSGFYLCAWNVGFGTEAFFGQGTRLTVV.

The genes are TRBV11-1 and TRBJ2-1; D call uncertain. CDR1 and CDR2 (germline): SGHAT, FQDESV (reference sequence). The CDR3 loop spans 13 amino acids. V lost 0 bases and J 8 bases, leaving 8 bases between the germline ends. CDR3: CASSLASGYEQFF. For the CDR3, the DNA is TGTGCCAGCAGCTTAGCCTCCGGGTATGAGCAGTTCTTC. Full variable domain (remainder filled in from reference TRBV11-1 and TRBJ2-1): EAEVAQSPRYKITEKSQAVAFWCDPISGHATLYWYRQILGQGPELLVQFQDESVVDDSQLPKDRFSAERLKGVDSTLKIQPAELGDSAMYLCASSLASGYEQFFGPGTRLTVL.

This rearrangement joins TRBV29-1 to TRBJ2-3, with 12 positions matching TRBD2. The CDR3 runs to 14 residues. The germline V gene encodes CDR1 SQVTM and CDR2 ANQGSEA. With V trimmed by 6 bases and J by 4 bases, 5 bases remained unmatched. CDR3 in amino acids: CSVQTSGSSDTQYF. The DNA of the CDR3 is TGCAGCGTCCAGACTAGCGGGAGCTCAGATACGCAGTATTTT.

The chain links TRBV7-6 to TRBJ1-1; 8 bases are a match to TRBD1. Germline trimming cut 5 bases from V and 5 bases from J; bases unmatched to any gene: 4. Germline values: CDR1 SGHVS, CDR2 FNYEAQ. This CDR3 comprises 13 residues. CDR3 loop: CASSGQGNTEAFF. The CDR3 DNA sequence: TGTGCCAGCAGCGGACAGGGAAATACTGAAGCTTTCTTT.

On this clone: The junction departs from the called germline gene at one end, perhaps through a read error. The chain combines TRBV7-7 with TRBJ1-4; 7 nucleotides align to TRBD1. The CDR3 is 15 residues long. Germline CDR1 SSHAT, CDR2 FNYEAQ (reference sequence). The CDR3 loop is CASSPGQARNEKLFF. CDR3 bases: TGTGCTAGCAGCCCCGGACAGGCCCGCAATGAAAAACTGTTTTTT. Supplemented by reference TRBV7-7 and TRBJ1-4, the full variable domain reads GAGVSQSPRYKVTKRGQDVTLRCDPISSHATLYWYQQALGQGPEFLTYFNYEAQPDKSGLPSDRFSAERPEGSISTLTIQRTEQRDSAMYRCASSPGQARNEKLFFGSGTQLSVL.

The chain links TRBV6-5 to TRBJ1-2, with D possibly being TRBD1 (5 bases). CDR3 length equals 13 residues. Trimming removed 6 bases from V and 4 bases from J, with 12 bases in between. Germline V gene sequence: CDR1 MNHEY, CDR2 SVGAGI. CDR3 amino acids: CASRETAFYGYTF. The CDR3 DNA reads TGTGCCAGCAGGGAGACAGCTTTCTATGGCTACACCTTC.

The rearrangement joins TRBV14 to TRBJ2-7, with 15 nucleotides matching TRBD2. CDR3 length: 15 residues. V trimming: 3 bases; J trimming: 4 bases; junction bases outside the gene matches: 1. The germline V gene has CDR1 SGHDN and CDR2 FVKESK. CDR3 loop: CASSHGLAGGYEQYF. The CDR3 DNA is TGTGCCAGCAGCCACGGACTAGCGGGGGGGTACGAGCAGTACTTC. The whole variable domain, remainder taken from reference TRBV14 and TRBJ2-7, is EAGVTQFPSHSVIEKGQTVTLRCDPISGHDNLYWYRRVMGKEIKFLLHFVKESKQDESGMPNNRFLAERTGGTYSTLKVQPAELEDSGVYFCASSHGLAGGYEQYFGPGTRLTVT.

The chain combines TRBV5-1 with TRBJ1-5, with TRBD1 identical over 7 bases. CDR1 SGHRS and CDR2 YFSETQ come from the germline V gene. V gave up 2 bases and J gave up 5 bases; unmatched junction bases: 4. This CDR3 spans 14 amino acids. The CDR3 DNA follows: TGCGCCAGCAGCTTTGGCCAGGGGGATCAGCCCCAGCATTTT. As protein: CASSFGQGDQPQHF.